The 25 T cell receptor beta chains presented below share a single source sample, sequenced in a study of OX40 agonist ivuxolimab in advanced cancers. Sequenced by immunoSEQ multiplex PCR; TCRdb stores in-frame clones only, minus some. Of roughly 100,000 clones listed, just under 90% were seen once; the top ten hold 7.4%. This sample comprised CD4+ or CD8+ T cells sorted from blood, obtained in a trial of the OX40 agonist ivuxolimab. These TCRs come from an adult with an advanced solid tumor such as melanoma, head and neck, liver or kidney cancer.

The rearrangement links TRBV18 to TRBJ2-2; tentative D call: TRBD1 (5 bases). The V gene's germline CDR1 is KGHSH and CDR2 LQKENI. This CDR3 is 17 amino acids long. Between the trimmed V and J ends, which lost 0 bases and 2 bases, there was a span of 13 bases. CDR3 nucleotide sequence: TGTGCCAGCTCACCACCGAATAGGGGTGATAACACCGGGGAGCTGTTTTTT. It codes for CASSPPNRGDNTGELFF.

The V gene is TRBV10-1, the J gene TRBJ2-5, with a weak D call TRBD2 (6 bases). The V gene lost 5 bases and the J gene lost 4 bases, with 11 bases spanning the gap. The CDR3 loop spans 13 amino acids. Per germline, CDR1 WNHNN and CDR2 SYGVQD (reference sequence). For the CDR3, the DNA is TGCGCCAGCAGTCTGGTCGGGGGAGAGACCCAGTACTTC. Its translation is CASSLVGGETQYF.

The genes are TRBV19 and TRBJ2-7; a possible D gene is TRBD2 (5 bases). Germline loops: CDR1 LNHDA, CDR2 SQIVND (reference sequence). The CDR3 is made up of 14 amino acids. Trimming stripped 5 bases from V and 0 bases from J, with 11 bases between. CDR3 region: CASSPRGSSYEQYF. The CDR3 region has the DNA TGTGCCAGTAGTCCGAGAGGGTCCTCCTACGAGCAGTACTTC.

This chain connects TRBV5-1 to TRBJ1-1, with D perhaps matching TRBD1 (5 bases). Trimming left V 6 bases short and J 4 bases short, with 10 bases between. The CDR3 is made up of 12 amino acids. Per germline, CDR1 SGHRS and CDR2 YFSETQ. CDR3 DNA sequence: TGCGCCAGCAAAGGAGGGACCACTGAAGCTTTCTTT. It translates to CASKGGTTEAFF.

The genes are TRBV13 and TRBJ2-5, with TRBD2 matching over 12 bases. CDR1 is PRHDT and CDR2 is FYEKMQ in the germline V gene (reference sequence). The CDR3 contains 17 residues. The ends lost 4 bases at V and 2 bases at J; junction bases unmatched: 8. CDR3 residues: CASSSLKLAGGQETQYF. In DNA, the CDR3 is TGTGCCAGCAGCTCCCTCAAGCTAGCGGGAGGGCAAGAGACCCAGTACTTC.

This chain joins TRBV6-4 and TRBJ2-3, with TRBD2 matching 14 bases. The CDR3 spans 16 residues. Unmatched junction bases numbered 7, after V lost 5 bases and J lost 6 bases. Germline V gives CDR1 MRHNA, CDR2 SNTAGT. The CDR3 spells CASSMGTSGGADTQYF. CDR3 bases: TGTGCCAGCAGTATGGGGACTAGCGGGGGTGCCGATACGCAGTATTTT.

This clone is deemed medium-sized. In nucleotides, the CDR3 is TGTGCCAGTAGTATAGCTTGGGGGGCTCCTAACTATGGCTACACCTTC. It codes for CASSIAWGAPNYGYTF. The rearrangement joins TRBV19 to TRBJ1-2; D is perhaps TRBD1 (6 bases). V was trimmed by 1 base and J by 0 bases, leaving 12 bases between them. Germline V CDR1 and CDR2: LNHDA, SQIVND (reference sequence). The CDR3 is 16 amino acids.

The rearrangement links TRBV10-1 to TRBJ1-1; D possibly corresponds to TRBD1 (5 bases). CDR3 length: 13 residues. Trimming removed 7 bases at V and 1 base at J, with 10 bases between. Germline CDR1 is WNHNN and CDR2 is SYGVQD (reference sequence). Written as DNA, the CDR3 is TGCGCCAGCACGGACAACGGGAACACTGAAGCTTTCTTT. Its protein is CASTDNGNTEAFF.

The V call is TRBV5-1, the J call TRBJ1-1; D might be TRBD1 (6 bases). Germline CDR1 and CDR2: SGHRS and YFSETQ. The V gene lost 0 bases and the J gene lost 1 base, with 10 bases spanning the gap. This CDR3 region has 15 residues. CDR3 in amino acids: CASSLAGRGNTEAFF. For the CDR3, the DNA is TGCGCCAGCAGCTTGGCCGGCAGGGGGAACACTGAAGCTTTCTTT.

V gene TRBV28 combines with J gene TRBJ1-1; D unresolved. CDR1 is MDHEN, CDR2 SYDVKM, per germline. V lost 3 bases and J 6 bases, leaving 8 bases between the germline ends. CDR3 length equals 12 residues. CDR3 nucleotide sequence: TGTGCCAGCAGTTTCCCCCCGCCTGAAGCTTTCTTT. Translating it yields CASSFPPPEAFF.

The rearrangement joins TRBV6-5 to TRBJ1-1, with D perhaps matching TRBD1 (5 bases). V lost 2 bases and J lost 4, with 8 bases in between. The CDR3 sequence is 13 residues long. Per germline, CDR1 MNHEY and CDR2 SVGAGI. CDR3 sequence reads: CASSYLGGTEAFF. In DNA, the CDR3 is TGTGCCAGCAGTTACCTGGGGGGCACTGAAGCTTTCTTT.

The chain carries TRBV7-9 and TRBJ2-1; 8 bases align to TRBD2. The V gene's germline CDR1 is SEHNR and CDR2 FQNEAQ (reference sequence). V lost 0 bases and J lost 7; bases outside the gene matches: 8. CDR3 length: 16 residues. The CDR3 spells CASSLAPSGRGNEQFF. The CDR3 DNA reads as TGTGCCAGCAGCTTAGCCCCTAGCGGGCGAGGGAATGAGCAGTTCTTC.

J is TRBJ2-3 and V is TRBV12-5; D not resolved. This CDR3 comprises 14 residues. Germline V lookup: CDR1 LGHNT, CDR2 FRNRAP. V gave up 6 bases and J gave up 1 base, with 11 bases separating them. CDR3 bases: TGTGCTAGTGGCTGGACGATGCGCACAGATACGCAGTATTTT. Translating it yields CASGWTMRTDTQYF.

This sequence joins TRBV27 and TRBJ2-5, with TRBD1 identical over 7 bases. This CDR3 has 14 residues. V lost 4 bases to trimming and J lost 2 bases; unmatched junction nucleotides: 4. Germline loops: CDR1 MNHEY, CDR2 SMNVEV (reference sequence). CDR3 DNA sequence: TGTGCCAGCAGTTGGACAGGTGCTCAAGAGACCCAGTACTTC. Translating it yields CASSWTGAQETQYF.

This clone was picked up one time. The chain uses TRBV28 and TRBJ2-5, with TRBD2 identical over 9 bases. The last part of the DNA fits TRBJ2-7 better; the J call may be wrong. The CDR3 extends over 15 amino acids. Germline V CDR1 and CDR2: MDHEN, SYDVKM. In DNA, the CDR3 is TGTGCCAGCAGTTTATGGGCTAGCGGGACAGTCGAGCAGTACTTC. Translating gives CASSLWASGTVEQYF.

CDR3 loop: CASSVGTYEQYF. The CDR3 nucleotides are TGTGCCAGCAGTGTGGGAACCTACGAGCAGTACTTC. V usage is TRBV25-1 and J usage is TRBJ2-7; D gene unclear. The CDR3 length is 12 residues. Trimming took off 4 bases at V and 2 bases at J, with 6 bases between the two ends. From germline, CDR1 is MGHDK and CDR2 SYGVNS.

This clone was counted a few times. V usage is TRBV6-4 and J usage is TRBJ2-2; no definite D call. The germline gives CDR1 MRHNA, CDR2 SNTAGT. This CDR3 contains 13 residues. V shed 0 bases and J shed 4 bases, with 3 bases lying between them. CDR3 sequence (DNA): TGTGCCAGCAGTGACTCGGCCACCGGGGAGCTGTTTTTT. Protein sequence: CASSDSATGELFF.

J is TRBJ2-3 and V is TRBV30; TRBD2 matches 10 bases. The germline CDR1 and CDR2 sequences are GTSNPN and SVGIG (reference sequence). The CDR3 loop spans 18 amino acids. V gave up 0 bases and J gave up 3 bases; unmatched junction bases: 12. This chain's CDR3 is CAWSVFLLLAGATDTQYF. Here the CDR3 DNA reads TGTGCCTGGAGTGTATTCCTCCTCCTAGCGGGAGCAACAGATACGCAGTATTTT.

The chain combines TRBV28 with TRBJ2-7; TRBD2 might be the D (6 bases). Trimming pared 11 bases from V and 0 bases from J, leaving 11 bases between. The CDR3 spans 12 residues. In germline, CDR1 is MDHEN, CDR2 SYDVKM. The CDR3 protein is CAGGSGSYEQYF. In nucleotides, the CDR3 is TGTGCCGGGGGTAGCGGCTCCTACGAGCAGTACTTC.

The J gene is TRBJ2-7, the V gene TRBV7-9; TRBD1 is a possible D gene (5 bases). Per germline, CDR1 SEHNR and CDR2 FQNEAQ (reference sequence). V was shortened by 3 bases and J by 7 bases, with 13 bases between the two germline ends. This CDR3 has 13 residues. The CDR3 DNA is TGTGCCAGCAGCTTGGGGCAGGAGAGGGAGCAGTACTTC. Translated, it gives CASSLGQEREQYF. Full variable domain (outside the CDR3, taken from reference TRBV7-9 and TRBJ2-7): DTGVSQNPRHKITKRGQNVTFRCDPISEHNRLYWYRQTLGQGPEFLTYFQNEAQLEKSRLLSDRFSAERPKGSFSTLEIQRTEQGDSAMYLCASSLGQEREQYFGPGTRLTVT.

The genes are TRBV11-2 and TRBJ2-3; TRBD1 aligns across 8 bases. This CDR3 has 13 amino acids. Germline CDR1 and CDR2: SGHAT and FQNNGV. The V segment lost 3 bases and the J segment 6 bases; nucleotides outside the gene matches: 2. The CDR3 here is CASSLGQADTQYF. The CDR3 DNA sequence: TGTGCCAGCAGCTTGGGACAGGCGGATACGCAGTATTTT.

This chain joins TRBV27 and TRBJ2-2; 10 nucleotides align to TRBD1. The CDR3 sequence is 15 residues long. Germline V lookup: CDR1 MNHEY, CDR2 SMNVEV (reference sequence). After removal of 4 bases from V and 7 bases from J, the junction contained 6 bases not matched to a gene. CDR3 coding DNA: TGTGCCAGCAGTTCCCCGGGACAGGGGCACGGGGAGCTGTTTTTT. It translates to CASSSPGQGHGELFF.

V and J are TRBV25-1 and TRBJ1-4; 12 bases line up with TRBD1. The germline V gene has CDR1 MGHDK and CDR2 SYGVNS. The J segment lost 8 bases and the V segment lost 6 bases, leaving 13 bases of the junction unmatched. This CDR3 has 17 amino acids. The CDR3 bases are TGTGCCAGCAGGGGGGGACAGGGGGCGAATTTTACGGAAAAACTGTTTTTT. It codes for CASRGGQGANFTEKLFF.

V gene TRBV7-2 combines with J gene TRBJ2-1; 9 bases align to TRBD2. J gave up 6 bases and V 5 bases, and 11 bases lay outside the gene matches. The germline V gene encodes CDR1 SGHTA and CDR2 FQGNSA. There are 16 residues in the CDR3. The CDR3, as DNA: TGTGCCAGCAGCGCCAGACTAGCGGAGTGGGGCAATGAGCAGTTCTTC. Amino acids: CASSARLAEWGNEQFF.

DNA for the CDR3: TGTGCCAGCAGCTTAGGCGGGACTAAACACCATTCACCCCTCCACTTT. This encodes CASSLGGTKHHSPLHF. The rearrangement uses TRBV7-9 and TRBJ1-6; TRBD1 might be the D (5 bases). The length of the CDR3 is 16 residues. The germline V gene has CDR1 SEHNR and CDR2 FQNEAQ (reference sequence). V was shortened by 1 base and J by 8 bases, with 15 bases between the two germline ends. The full variable domain, completed using reference TRBV7-9 and TRBJ1-6, is DTGVSQNPRHKITKRGQNVTFRCDPISEHNRLYWYRQTLGQGPEFLTYFQNEAQLEKSRLLSDRFSAERPKGSFSTLEIQRTEQGDSAMYLCASSLGGTKHHSPLHFGNGTRLTVT.